This TCR beta chain was sequenced for a study of tumor and adjacent non-tumor tissue in lung cancer. A modified ARM-PCR protocol with three rounds of nested PCR amplified TCRbeta. TCRdb re-called the multiplex PCR reads with MiXCR, one entry per CDR3 protein. This table has more than 85,000 distinct CDR3 sequences, roughly 84% appearing once. Of note for this clonotype: One end of the junction does not line up with germline, which may come from a read error.

The template was RNA from unsorted bulk tissue. The CDR3 totals 13 residues. Germline CDR1 reads PRHDT; CDR2 reads FYEKMQ (reference sequence). This chain joins TRBV13 and TRBJ2-7; a weak D match, TRBD1 (6 bases). The TCR sequence derives from a man between 65 and 85 years old with non-small cell lung cancer. Sequenced: lung tumor tissue. The DNA of the CDR3 is TGTGCCAGCACCTCAACCAAGGGGGACGACCAGTACTTC. It translates to CASTSTKGDDQYF.